The 30 T cell receptor beta chains below all came from one sample that was sequenced in a study of regulatory T cells in long-lasting Graves disease. The sample's time point: newly diagnosed GD, antithyroid drugs for less than 3 months. The TCR library was made from RNA extracted from PBMCs. The authors built TCR beta libraries using iRepertoire HTBI primers and Arm-PCR of CDR3 regions. TCRdb recomputed calls from the multiplex PCR reads with MiXCR, one row per CDR3 protein. The sample holds approximately 230,000 distinct CDR3 sequences, approximately 20% seen once. The specimen was peripheral blood mononuclear cells (PBMCs), collected at new diagnosis, from a patient treated with antithyroid drugs. These receptors all come from a female donor with Graves disease.

The sample holds many counts of this clonotype. The gene calls are TRBV10-2 and TRBJ2-1; 12 bases fit TRBD2. There are 15 residues in the CDR3. With 7 bases clipped from V and 8 bases from J, the junction kept 9 bases outside the gene matches. Germline CDR1 and CDR2: WSHSY and SAAADI. In DNA, the CDR3 is TGCGCCAGCACCCGACTAGCGGGAGTCTCGGATGAGCAGTTCTTC. This encodes CASTRLAGVSDEQFF.

This clonotype has a count of ten or more. The chain combines TRBV11-2 with TRBJ2-1; D may be TRBD2 (6 bases). The germline V gene encodes CDR1 SGHAT and CDR2 FQNNGV. The CDR3 contains 14 residues. V gave up 1 base and J gave up 2 bases, with 6 bases separating them. The CDR3 sequence is CASSLGTTYNEQFF. CDR3 bases: TGTGCCAGCAGCTTAGGGACTACCTACAATGAGCAGTTCTTC.

This clonotype was counted many times. The V and J genes are TRBV4-3 and TRBJ2-3; perhaps TRBD2 as D (7 bases). Germline loops: CDR1 LGHNA, CDR2 YSLEER. This CDR3 has 17 residues. Trimming took off 1 base at V and 2 bases at J, with 16 bases between the two ends. CDR3: CASSQGLAGAYTDTQYF. CDR3 sequence (DNA): TGCGCCAGCAGCCAAGGATTGGCGGGGGCTTACACAGATACGCAGTATTTT.

The chain links TRBV6-9 to TRBJ2-7, with D possibly being TRBD2 (5 bases). The germline CDR1 and CDR2 sequences are MNHGY and SVAAGI. Trimming removed 3 bases at V and 6 bases at J, with 21 bases between. CDR3 size: 16 residues. The CDR3 DNA sequence: TGTGCCAGCAGTTACGAACTAGTACACGGTCCTGGCGAGCAGTACTTC. Protein product: CASSYELVHGPGEQYF.

This sequence joins TRBV12-3 or TRBV12-4 and TRBJ1-1; D may be TRBD1 (5 bases). The CDR3 has 15 amino acids. Trimming stripped 1 base from V and 4 bases from J, with 13 bases between. The CDR3 sequence: CASSLDRMGGTEAFF. The CDR3 region has the DNA TGTGCCAGCAGTTTAGATAGAATGGGGGGCACTGAAGCTTTCTTT.

A word on this clonotype: Being one base from a much bigger clone, this may be a read error. This rearrangement joins TRBV30 to TRBJ1-1; D remains ambiguous. V was clipped by 3 bases and J by 1 base, with 12 bases between them. Germline V gene lookup returns CDR1 GTSNPN and CDR2 SVGIG (reference sequence). CDR3 size: 14 residues. DNA for the CDR3: TGTGCCTGGAGACCAACCAACAGGAACACTGAAGCTTTCTTT. Protein: CAWRPTNRNTEAFF.

The table lists this clonotype with many counts. The chain carries TRBV12-3 or TRBV12-4 and TRBJ2-3, with D possibly called TRBD1 or TRBD2 (5 bases each). Trimming cost V 1 base and J 1 base, with 18 bases left between them. The CDR3 consists of 18 residues. The CDR3 region has the DNA TGTGCCAGCAGTTTAGAGGCCGACGGGGCGCCTGGCACAGATACGCAGTATTTT. Its protein is CASSLEADGAPGTDTQYF.

This clonotype has only a few counts. A much larger clone is a single base away; this may be a read error. This chain connects TRBV2 to TRBJ2-5; D may be TRBD2 (6 bases). This CDR3 contains 13 residues. Trimming removed 11 bases at V and 7 bases at J, with 20 bases between. Looked up from germline, CDR1 is SNHLY and CDR2 is FYNNEI. The CDR3 bases are TGTGCCGGCGGGATAGATCGAACCGGGACCCAGTACTTC. This translates into CAGGIDRTGTQYF.

This clonotype was counted ten times or more. V usage is TRBV7-9 and J usage is TRBJ1-1; D remains unclear. CDR1 is SEHNR, CDR2 FQNEAQ, per germline (reference sequence). CDR3 length: 14 residues. V gave up 2 bases and J gave up 1 base, with 8 bases separating them. CDR3 residues: CASSLRTGNTEAFF. The CDR3, as DNA: TGTGCCAGCAGCTTACGGACGGGGAACACTGAAGCTTTCTTT.

This clonotype has a count of ten or more. The V and J genes are TRBV10-3 and TRBJ2-7; the D is unclear. CDR1 is ENHRY, CDR2 SYGVKD, per germline. The CDR3 runs to 15 residues. V shed 7 bases and J shed 3 bases, with 19 bases lying between them. The CDR3 spells CAINDPKAASYEQYF. The CDR3 DNA follows: TGTGCCATCAATGATCCTAAGGCAGCTAGCTACGAGCAGTACTTC.

This clonotype has only a few counts. The J gene is TRBJ2-7, the V gene TRBV5-5; 10 bases match TRBD2. This CDR3 is 15 amino acids long. With V trimmed by 4 bases and J by 3 bases, 7 bases remained unmatched. Per germline, CDR1 SGHKS and CDR2 YYEKEE (reference sequence). This CDR3 is CASSPLAGAVYEQYF. In DNA, the CDR3 is TGTGCCAGCAGCCCGCTAGCGGGAGCGGTCTACGAGCAGTACTTC. Full variable domain (missing parts from reference TRBV5-5 and TRBJ2-7): DAGVTQSPTHLIKTRGQQVTLRCSPISGHKSVSWYQQVLGQGPQFIFQYYEKEERGRGNFPDRFSARQFPNYSSELNVNALLLGDSALYLCASSPLAGAVYEQYFGPGTRLTVT.

There are many counts of this clonotype. This chain uses TRBV4-3 with TRBJ2-2; TRBD1 might be the D (6 bases). Trimming removed 4 bases at V and 0 bases at J, with 9 bases between. Germline V CDR1 and CDR2: LGHNA, YSLEER. This CDR3 has 15 amino acids. In DNA form, the CDR3 reads TGCGCCAGCAGCCGGGGGCGCCCGAACACCGGGGAGCTGTTTTTT. This gives the protein CASSRGRPNTGELFF.

There are many counts of this clonotype. The chain employs TRBV28 and TRBJ2-7, with D perhaps TRBD1 (6 bases). CDR3 length: 14 amino acids. Trimming removed 6 bases at V and 6 bases at J, with 18 bases between. Germline CDR1 MDHEN, CDR2 SYDVKM. The CDR3, as DNA: TGTGCCAGCAGCTTCAGGGGTCCCTCACCCGAGCAGTACTTC. The encoded protein is CASSFRGPSPEQYF.

As to this clonotype: A much bigger clone sits one base away, suggesting this may be a read error. The chain uses TRBV10-3 and TRBJ2-1, with 11 bases identical to TRBD2. CDR1 is ENHRY, CDR2 SYGVKD, per germline. The CDR3 spans 16 residues. CDR3 sequence (DNA): TGTGCCACCAGTGATATAGCGGGAGGGCACGGGGGTGAGCAGTTCTTC. Translated: CATSDIAGGHGGEQFF.

The chain links TRBV6-4 to TRBJ2-3; D not resolved. V lost 4 bases and J 2 bases, leaving 13 bases between the germline ends. CDR1 is MRHNA, CDR2 SNTAGT, per germline. The CDR3 spans 15 residues. CDR3 in amino acids: CASSATTEYTDTQYF. CDR3 DNA sequence: TGTGCCAGCAGTGCTACGACGGAGTACACAGATACGCAGTATTTT.

Turning to this clonotype: A much more abundant neighbour one base away suggests this may be a read error. The rearrangement uses TRBV7-3 and TRBJ2-7; 9 bases are shared with TRBD2. This CDR3 contains 13 residues. V was pared by 5 bases and J by 7 bases, with 6 bases of the junction left unmatched. Germline V CDR1 and CDR2: SGHTA, FQGTGA. The CDR3 DNA reads as TGTGCCAGCAGCGGCGGGAGGGGGGATGAGCAGTACTTC. Translating gives CASSGGRGDEQYF.

V gene TRBV28 combines with J gene TRBJ1-2; no clear D. V was cut by 4 bases and J by 3 bases, with 12 bases left in between. Germline values: CDR1 MDHEN, CDR2 SYDVKM. This CDR3 comprises 14 residues. The DNA of the CDR3 is TGTGCCAGCAGTTACCCCTCCGGATACTATGGCTACACCTTC. Translated: CASSYPSGYYGYTF.

This clonotype was seen repeatedly, ten times or more. The V and J genes are TRBV12-3 or TRBV12-4 and TRBJ1-2; 8 positions agree with TRBD1. The CDR3 sequence is 13 residues long. Germline trimming cut 5 bases from V and 5 bases from J; bases unmatched to any gene: 4. CDR3 bases: TGTGCCAGCAGTAGACAGGGGTGGTATGGCTACACCTTC. Protein: CASSRQGWYGYTF.

Notes on this clonotype: A much bigger clone sits one base away, suggesting this may be a read error. V is TRBV29-1 and J is TRBJ1-4, with D unresolved. Trimming took 7 bases from V and 4 from J, leaving 10 bases between them. The germline gives CDR1 SQVTM, CDR2 ANQGSEA. CDR3 length: 12 amino acids. This chain's CDR3 is CSAEGINEKLFF. CDR3 in DNA: TGCAGCGCTGAGGGTATTAATGAAAAACTGTTTTTT.

The table lists this clonotype with many counts. A much larger clone sits a single nucleotide away, making a read error possible. The J gene is TRBJ2-7, the V gene TRBV2, with 9 bases lining up with TRBD2. Germline loops: CDR1 SNHLY, CDR2 FYNNEI. Unmatched junction bases numbered 11, after V lost 6 bases and J lost 5 bases. The CDR3 consists of 15 residues. The CDR3 sequence is CASRPSSGRLNEQYF. The CDR3 DNA is TGTGCCAGCAGACCCAGTAGCGGGAGACTTAACGAGCAGTACTTC.

J is TRBJ2-7 and V is TRBV7-9; 10 bases match TRBD2. Per germline, CDR1 SEHNR and CDR2 FQNEAQ (reference sequence). J gave up 5 bases and V 10 bases, and 11 bases lay outside the gene matches. The CDR3 extends over 14 amino acids. CDR3 nucleotides: TGTGCCACCCAGTCCAGCGGGAGGGCCCACGAGCAGTACTTC. Encoded protein: CATQSSGRAHEQYF.

This clonotype was counted once. The chain combines TRBV5-1 with TRBJ1-1, with D perhaps TRBD1 (6 bases). Trimming stripped 4 bases from V and 2 bases from J, with 15 bases between. The CDR3 has 15 residues. Germline V lookup: CDR1 SGHRS, CDR2 YFSETQ. The CDR3 nucleotides are TGCGCCAGCAGCCCATCCACAGGGTCCAACACTGAAGCTTTCTTT. Translating it yields CASSPSTGSNTEAFF.

This clonotype was detected many times. The CDR3 sequence: CASSRRQEWTSEVAYF. CDR3 nucleotides: TGTGCCAGCTCACGTCGTCAGGAATGGACTAGCGAGGTGGCGTACTTC. The chain carries TRBV18 and TRBJ2-7, with 9 nucleotides matching TRBD2. The junction had 19 bases not matched to a gene; V was cut back by 4 bases and J by 12 bases. This CDR3 has 16 amino acids. Germline V CDR1 and CDR2: KGHSH, LQKENI.

This clonotype showed up many times. V is TRBV7-8 and J is TRBJ1-4; D is perhaps TRBD1 (5 bases). CDR3 length: 15 residues. The germline V gene has CDR1 SGHVS and CDR2 FQNEAQ. V lost 2 bases, J lost 5 bases, and 12 bases lay in between. The CDR3 region has the DNA TGTGCCAGCAGCTTATTCGGGACGGGAAATGAAAAACTGTTTTTT. Its protein is CASSLFGTGNEKLFF.

This clonotype was recorded many times. The chain couples TRBV28 to TRBJ1-4; D is unresolved. The germline gives CDR1 MDHEN, CDR2 SYDVKM. V was shortened by 4 bases and J by 8 bases, with 17 bases between the two germline ends. The CDR3 totals 15 residues. CDR3 DNA: TGTGCCAGCAGTTCTCCGACCTCCAGAGGGGAAAAACTGTTTTTT. This codes for CASSSPTSRGEKLFF.

This clonotype occurred many times. V is TRBV6-1 and J is TRBJ2-2, with 8 bases aligning to TRBD1. V was pared by 10 bases and J by 3 bases, with 7 bases of the junction left unmatched. This CDR3 is 14 amino acids long. Germline loops: CDR1 MNHNS, CDR2 SASEGT. The CDR3 DNA sequence: TGTGCCACCCAGGACAGGGCGGACACCGGGGAGCTGTTTTTT. Its protein product is CATQDRADTGELFF.

This chain uses TRBV4-2 with TRBJ2-1; tentative D call: TRBD2 (6 bases). V shed 4 bases and J shed 0 bases, with 19 bases lying between them. Germline CDR1 and CDR2: LGHNA and YNFKEQ. The CDR3 has 18 amino acids. The CDR3 protein is CASSPTVLRGSSYNEQFF. CDR3 DNA: TGTGCCAGCAGCCCAACCGTCCTACGGGGGAGCTCCTACAATGAGCAGTTCTTC.

The CDR3 is CASSLTTGFSGANVLTF. CDR3 DNA sequence: TGTGCCAGCAGCTTGACGACGGGTTTCTCTGGGGCCAACGTCCTGACTTTC. The rearrangement uses TRBV7-2 and TRBJ2-6; D is ambiguous. The CDR3 is 17 residues long. Trimming removed 3 bases from V and 0 bases from J, with 12 bases in between. CDR1 is SGHTA, CDR2 FQGNSA, per germline.

The V call is TRBV19, the J call TRBJ2-1; D not certain. V was cut by 6 bases and J by 7 bases, with 10 bases left in between. The CDR3 sequence is 12 residues long. Germline assignment: CDR1 LNHDA and CDR2 SQIVND (reference sequence). The CDR3 DNA reads TGTGCCAGTAGGACCCTCGGTAATGAGCAGTTCTTC. This gives the protein CASRTLGNEQFF.

The chain employs TRBV20-1 and TRBJ2-7, with 14 nucleotides matching TRBD2. CDR1 and CDR2 from the germline V gene are DFQATT and SNEGSKA (reference sequence). This CDR3 region has 15 residues. The V gene end was trimmed by 6 bases and the J gene end by 4 bases; junction bases not matched to a gene: 8. CDR3 nucleotides: TGCAGTGCGCCGACTAGCGGGAGGGCCGGGTACGAGCAGTACTTC. This sequence encodes CSAPTSGRAGYEQYF.